The 5 T cell receptor beta chains listed next were all sequenced from one sample in a study of vaccination effects on CD4 cells after COVID-19. Libraries were prepared by immunoSEQ multiplex PCR; TCRdb keeps only in-frame clonotypes and omits some of them. The sample includes roughly 30,000 clones, approximately 63% of them seen just once. The antigens for these receptors are not known. Upon completion of more than eight days in culture, CD4+ T cells were isolated. Sample: CD4+ T cells from PBMCs cultured without peptide, taken before COVID-19 vaccination. These receptors came from a human donor who received a COVID-19 vaccine.

The rearrangement joins TRBV28 to TRBJ1-4, with D maybe TRBD1 (6 bases). Trimming removed 6 bases at V and 6 bases at J, with 14 bases between. CDR3 size: 14 residues. Germline values: CDR1 MDHEN, CDR2 SYDVKM. CDR3 sequence: CASRSGGAYEKLFF. In DNA form, the CDR3 reads TGTGCCAGCAGGAGCGGGGGCGCCTATGAAAAACTGTTTTTT.

This clone was observed once. CDR3 sequence: CASSQVDRADTIYF. Here the CDR3 DNA reads TGTGCCAGCAGCCAAGTGGACAGGGCGGACACCATATATTTT. The chain combines TRBV4-2 with TRBJ1-3, with 8 bases lining up with TRBD1. Germline CDR1 and CDR2: LGHNA and YNFKEQ. Losses at the gene ends were 1 base for V and 8 bases for J; bases not matched to a gene: 4. The CDR3 is made up of 14 amino acids.

The rearrangement joins TRBV5-1 to TRBJ2-5; 10 nucleotides match TRBD2. J gave up 1 base and V 8 bases, and 8 bases lay outside the gene matches. Germline CDR1 reads SGHRS; CDR2 reads YFSETQ. The CDR3 contains 15 residues. In DNA form, the CDR3 reads TGCGCCAGTACTACAGCGGGGGGGATCCAAGAGACCCAGTACTTC. Encoded protein: CASTTAGGIQETQYF.

This clone has only one observation. The CDR3 nucleotides are TGTGCCAGCATAAAAACTGGGGAAACTGAAGCTTTCTTT. Protein product: CASIKTGETEAFF. The chain links TRBV6-6 to TRBJ1-1; D gene unclear. CDR3 length equals 13 residues. CDR1 is MNHNY and CDR2 is SVGAGI in the germline V gene (reference sequence). V shed 7 bases and J shed 5 bases, with 14 bases lying between them.

This sequence joins TRBV3-1 (or the pseudogene TRBV3-2) and TRBJ2-3; 7 bases agree with TRBD1. V was pared by 3 bases and J by 2 bases, with 5 bases of the junction left unmatched. This CDR3 region has 15 residues. The V gene's germline CDR1 is LGHDT and CDR2 YNNKEL (reference sequence). The CDR3 nucleotides are TGTGCCAGCAGCCACGGGGACAGAACCACAGATACGCAGTATTTT. Residues: CASSHGDRTTDTQYF.